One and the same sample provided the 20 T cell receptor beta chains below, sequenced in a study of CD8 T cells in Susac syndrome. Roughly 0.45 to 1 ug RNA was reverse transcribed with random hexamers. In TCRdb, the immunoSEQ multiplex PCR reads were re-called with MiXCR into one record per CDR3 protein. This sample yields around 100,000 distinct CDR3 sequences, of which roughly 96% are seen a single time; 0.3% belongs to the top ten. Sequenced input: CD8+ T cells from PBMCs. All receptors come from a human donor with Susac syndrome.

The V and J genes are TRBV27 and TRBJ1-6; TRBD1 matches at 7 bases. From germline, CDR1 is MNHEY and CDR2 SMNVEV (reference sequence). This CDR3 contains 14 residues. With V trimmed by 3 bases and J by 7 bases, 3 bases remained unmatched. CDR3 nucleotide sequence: TGTGCCAGCAGTTTCGACAGGGCAAATTCACCCCTCCACTTT. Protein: CASSFDRANSPLHF.

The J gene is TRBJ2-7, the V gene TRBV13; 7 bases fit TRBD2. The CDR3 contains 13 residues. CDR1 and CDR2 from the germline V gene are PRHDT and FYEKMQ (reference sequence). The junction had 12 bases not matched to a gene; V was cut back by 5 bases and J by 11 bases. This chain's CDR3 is CASSPNRGDGEYF. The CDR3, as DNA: TGTGCCAGCAGCCCCAACCGGGGGGATGGAGAGTACTTC.

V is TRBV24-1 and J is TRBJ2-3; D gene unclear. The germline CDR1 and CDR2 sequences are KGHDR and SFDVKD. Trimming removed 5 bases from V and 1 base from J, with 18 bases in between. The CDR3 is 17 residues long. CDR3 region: CATSGPLDQMGTDTQYF. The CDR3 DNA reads TGTGCCACCAGTGGCCCCCTAGACCAAATGGGCACAGATACGCAGTATTTT.

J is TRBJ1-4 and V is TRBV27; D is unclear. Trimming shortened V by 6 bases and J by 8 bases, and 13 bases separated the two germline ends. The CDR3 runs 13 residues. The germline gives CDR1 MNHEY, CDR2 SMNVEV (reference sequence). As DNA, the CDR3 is TGTGCCAGCAGCCCGGGTCTCCCAGAAAAACTGTTTTTT. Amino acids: CASSPGLPEKLFF.

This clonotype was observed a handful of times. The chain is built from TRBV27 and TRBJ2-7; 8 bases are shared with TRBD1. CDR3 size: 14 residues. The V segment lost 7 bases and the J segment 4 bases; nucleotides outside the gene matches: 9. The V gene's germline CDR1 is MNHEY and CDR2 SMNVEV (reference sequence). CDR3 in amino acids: CASKAGGQGYEQYF. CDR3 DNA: TGTGCCAGCAAGGCAGGGGGCCAAGGTTACGAGCAGTACTTC.

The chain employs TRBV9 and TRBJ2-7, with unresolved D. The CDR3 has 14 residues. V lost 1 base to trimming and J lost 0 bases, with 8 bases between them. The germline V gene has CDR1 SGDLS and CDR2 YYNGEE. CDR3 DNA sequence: TGTGCCAGCAGCGTAACAACGGACTCCTACGAGCAGTACTTC. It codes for CASSVTTDSYEQYF.

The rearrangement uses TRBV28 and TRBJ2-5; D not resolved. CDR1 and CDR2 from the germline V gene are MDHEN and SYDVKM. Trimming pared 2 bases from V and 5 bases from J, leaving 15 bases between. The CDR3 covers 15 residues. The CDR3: CASSLLDTVDETQYF. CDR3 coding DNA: TGTGCCAGCAGTTTACTAGACACGGTAGATGAGACCCAGTACTTC.

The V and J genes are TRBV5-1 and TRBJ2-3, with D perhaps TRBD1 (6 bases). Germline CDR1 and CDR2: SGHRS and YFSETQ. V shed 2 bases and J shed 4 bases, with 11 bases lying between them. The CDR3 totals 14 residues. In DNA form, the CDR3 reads TGCGCCAGCAGCTTTGGGGGCCGGGCAGATACGCAGTATTTT. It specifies CASSFGGRADTQYF.

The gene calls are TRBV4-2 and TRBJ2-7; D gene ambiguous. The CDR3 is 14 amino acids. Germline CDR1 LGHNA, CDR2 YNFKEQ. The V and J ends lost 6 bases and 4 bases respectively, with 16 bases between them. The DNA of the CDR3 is TGTGCCAGCAGTCCTCTGATTGACGGGTACGAGCAGTACTTC. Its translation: CASSPLIDGYEQYF.

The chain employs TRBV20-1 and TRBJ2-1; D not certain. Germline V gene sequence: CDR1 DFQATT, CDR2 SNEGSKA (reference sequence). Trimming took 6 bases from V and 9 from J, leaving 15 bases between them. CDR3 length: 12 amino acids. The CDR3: CSALEIDGEQFF. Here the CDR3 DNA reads TGCAGTGCCCTCGAAATAGACGGTGAGCAGTTCTTC.

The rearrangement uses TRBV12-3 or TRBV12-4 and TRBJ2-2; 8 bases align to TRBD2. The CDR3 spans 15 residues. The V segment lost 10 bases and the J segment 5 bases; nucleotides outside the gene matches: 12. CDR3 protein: CAMNRGGLRTGELFF. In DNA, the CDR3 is TGTGCCATGAATCGGGGGGGCCTGAGGACCGGGGAGCTGTTTTTT.

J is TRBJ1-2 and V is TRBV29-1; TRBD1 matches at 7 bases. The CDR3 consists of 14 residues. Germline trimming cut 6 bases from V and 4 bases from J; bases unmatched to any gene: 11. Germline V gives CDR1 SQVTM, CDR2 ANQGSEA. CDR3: CSVDREDLPYGYTF. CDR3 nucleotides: TGCAGCGTCGACAGGGAAGATCTTCCCTATGGCTACACCTTC. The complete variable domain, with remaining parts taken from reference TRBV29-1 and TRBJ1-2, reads SAVISQKPSRDICQRGTSLTIQCQVDSQVTMMFWYRQQPGQSLTLIATANQGSEATYESGFVIDKFPISRPNLTFSTLTVSNMSPEDSSIYLCSVDREDLPYGYTFGSGTRLTVV.

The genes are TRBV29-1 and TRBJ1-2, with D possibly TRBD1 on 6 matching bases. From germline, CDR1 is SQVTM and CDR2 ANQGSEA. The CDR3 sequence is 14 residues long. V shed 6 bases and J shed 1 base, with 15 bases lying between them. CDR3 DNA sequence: TGCAGCGTAGGCCCCCGGACAGTTAACTATGGCTACACCTTC. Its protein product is CSVGPRTVNYGYTF. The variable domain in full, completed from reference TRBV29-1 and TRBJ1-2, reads SAVISQKPSRDICQRGTSLTIQCQVDSQVTMMFWYRQQPGQSLTLIATANQGSEATYESGFVIDKFPISRPNLTFSTLTVSNMSPEDSSIYLCSVGPRTVNYGYTFGSGTRLTVV.

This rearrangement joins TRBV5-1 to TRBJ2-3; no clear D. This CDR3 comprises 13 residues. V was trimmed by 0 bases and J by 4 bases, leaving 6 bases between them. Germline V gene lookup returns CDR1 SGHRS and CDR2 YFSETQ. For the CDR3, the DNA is TGCGCCAGCAGCTTGGCCGTGGCAGATACGCAGTATTTT. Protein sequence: CASSLAVADTQYF.

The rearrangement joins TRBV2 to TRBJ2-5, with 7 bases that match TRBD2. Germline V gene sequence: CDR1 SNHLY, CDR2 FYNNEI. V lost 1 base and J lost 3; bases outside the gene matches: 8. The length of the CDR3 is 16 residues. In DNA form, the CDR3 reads TGTGCCAGCAGTGAAGGGGCGGGAGAAGTAGAAGAGACCCAGTACTTC. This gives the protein CASSEGAGEVEETQYF.

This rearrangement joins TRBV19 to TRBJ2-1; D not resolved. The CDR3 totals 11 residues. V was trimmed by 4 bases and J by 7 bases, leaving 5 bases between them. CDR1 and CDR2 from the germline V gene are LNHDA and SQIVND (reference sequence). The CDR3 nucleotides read TGTGCCAGTAGTACTTGGAATGAGCAGTTCTTC. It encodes CASSTWNEQFF.

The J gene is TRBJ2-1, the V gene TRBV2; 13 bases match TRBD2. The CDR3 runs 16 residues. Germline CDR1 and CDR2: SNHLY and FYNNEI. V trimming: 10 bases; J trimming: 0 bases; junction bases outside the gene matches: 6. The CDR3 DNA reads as TGTGCCACCCTATGGACTAGCGGGAGCTCCTACAATGAGCAGTTCTTC. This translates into CATLWTSGSSYNEQFF.

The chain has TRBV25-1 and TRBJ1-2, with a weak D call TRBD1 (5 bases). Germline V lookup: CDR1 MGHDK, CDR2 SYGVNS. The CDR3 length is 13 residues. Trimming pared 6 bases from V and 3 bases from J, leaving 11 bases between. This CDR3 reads CASSPWGDYGYTF. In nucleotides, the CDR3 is TGTGCCAGCAGCCCATGGGGCGACTATGGCTACACCTTC.

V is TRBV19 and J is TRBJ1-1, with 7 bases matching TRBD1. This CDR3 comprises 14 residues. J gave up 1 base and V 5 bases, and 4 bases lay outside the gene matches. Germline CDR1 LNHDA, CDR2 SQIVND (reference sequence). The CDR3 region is CASSSGQRNTEAFF. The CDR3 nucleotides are TGTGCCAGTAGTTCGGGACAGAGGAACACTGAAGCTTTCTTT.

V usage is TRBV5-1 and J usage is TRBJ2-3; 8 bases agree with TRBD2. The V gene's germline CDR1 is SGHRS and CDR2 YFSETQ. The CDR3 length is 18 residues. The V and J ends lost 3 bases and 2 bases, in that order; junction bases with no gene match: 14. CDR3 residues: CASSSLKGSSGYTDTQYF. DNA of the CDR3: TGCGCCAGCAGCTCCCTAAAGGGGTCTAGCGGGTACACAGATACGCAGTATTTT.